This TCR beta chain stems from a study of HIV-infected patients and healthy controls. TCRdb re-called the 5' RACE reads with MiXCR, one entry per CDR3 protein. The sample carries more than 15,000 distinct CDR3 sequences, around a fifth recorded once. The V end lost 4 bases, the J end lost 5 bases, and 8 bases lay between the germline ends. Germline V gene lookup returns CDR1 SGHDN and CDR2 FVKESK. The CDR3 contains 12 residues. The sequencing sample was made of CD8+ T cells from blood. V gene TRBV14 combines with J gene TRBJ1-1; D unclear. This clonotype was sampled from a human donor in good health. CDR3 in DNA: TGTGCCAGCAGCCTCTTGGGTACTGAAGCTTTCTTT. This translates into CASSLLGTEAFF.